The 30 T cell receptor beta chains below were found in one sample sequenced in a study of shared clonotypes between healthy human individuals (dated by TCRdb to 2019 to 2021). The library relied on the immunoSEQ multiplex PCR assay. Entries here come from immuneACCESS through TCRdb and include only in-frame sequences with V and J called. Some clones fail to appear in such tables; in the studies checked, an unresolved V gene covers under half of the shortfall, and the cause of the remainder is unknown. The sample contains around 480,000 clones, about 80% of them found a single time. 12% of the sample comes from the top ten. The sequencing input was PBMCs. Every receptor here comes from a woman in her thirties or forties in good health. Some clones in this sample may be carry-over from other donors' samples.

The chain uses TRBV7-2 and TRBJ2-5; 8 nucleotides agree with TRBD1. Germline V gene data show CDR1 as SGHTA and CDR2 as FQGNSA. The CDR3 has 16 amino acids. The trim removed 4 bases at V and 5 bases at J, leaving 12 bases unmatched. CDR3 coding DNA: TGTGCCAGCAGCTCCCCTGACAGGGGAGTAATGGAGACCCAGTACTTC. This gives the protein CASSSPDRGVMETQYF.

The J gene is TRBJ1-5, the V gene TRBV4-3; maybe TRBD1 (6 bases). Germline lookup yields CDR1 LGHNA and CDR2 YSLEER. The V end lost 4 bases, the J end lost 0 bases, and 10 bases lay between the germline ends. The CDR3 contains 15 residues. The CDR3 DNA is TGCGCCAGCAGCCCGGGGGGGCTTAGCAATCAGCCCCAGCATTTT. Its protein product is CASSPGGLSNQPQHF.

The chain combines TRBV30 with TRBJ2-1, with 8 bases aligning to TRBD2. The germline V gene encodes CDR1 GTSNPN and CDR2 SVGIG (reference sequence). CDR3 size: 17 residues. Trimming at V came to 5 bases and at J to 5 bases, leaving 17 bases not matched to a gene. The CDR3 DNA sequence: TGTGCCTGGGGGTATTATTCCGGGACTAGAGGGAACAATGAGCAGTTCTTC. Translation: CAWGYYSGTRGNNEQFF.

V usage is TRBV4-2 and J usage is TRBJ2-1; 8 nucleotides match TRBD2. V lost 0 bases and J lost 3; bases outside the gene matches: 4. Germline CDR1 reads LGHNA; CDR2 reads YNFKEQ. There are 16 residues in the CDR3. The CDR3 region is CASSQESSGGYNEQFF. The CDR3 region has the DNA TGTGCCAGCAGCCAAGAGTCCAGCGGGGGCTACAATGAGCAGTTCTTC.

As for this clone: The germline gene is not matched at one end of the junction; a read error may be the cause. The chain uses TRBV30 and TRBJ2-5, with D perhaps TRBD2 (6 bases). There are 11 residues in the CDR3. Germline CDR1 reads GTSNPN; CDR2 reads SVGIG (reference sequence). Here the CDR3 reads CAWSGGETRYF. In DNA, the CDR3 is TGTGCCTGGTCCGGGGGAGAGACCCGGTACTTC.

J is TRBJ2-5 and V is TRBV2; D is unresolved. Germline CDR1 reads SNHLY; CDR2 reads FYNNEI. V gave up 8 bases and J gave up 5 bases, with 15 bases separating them. The CDR3 has 13 residues. CDR3 sequence: CASGVDPAETQYF. CDR3 nucleotides: TGTGCCAGCGGGGTGGACCCCGCGGAGACCCAGTACTTC.

The chain employs TRBV29-1 and TRBJ2-7; D not certain. The CDR3 has 11 residues. Germline assignment: CDR1 SQVTM and CDR2 ANQGSEA. With 4 bases removed from V and 4 bases from J, the gap between germline ends came to 8 bases. The CDR3 region has the DNA TGCAGCGTTGTTGCGACTTACGAGCAGTACTTC. Its translation is CSVVATYEQYF.

This rearrangement joins TRBV29-1 to TRBJ2-3, with D possibly being TRBD2 (7 bases). Germline V gene sequence: CDR1 SQVTM, CDR2 ANQGSEA. V was clipped by 7 bases and J by 3 bases, with 17 bases between them. This CDR3 is 14 amino acids long. The CDR3 nucleotides read TGCAGCGCTGGTGGGGGGGGGCTTACAGATACGCAGTATTTT. Its protein is CSAGGGGLTDTQYF.

The chain joins TRBV2 to TRBJ1-3; D not certain. Germline values: CDR1 SNHLY, CDR2 FYNNEI. This CDR3 has 15 residues. V was pared by 7 bases and J by 0 bases, with 13 bases between. The CDR3, as DNA: TGTGCCAGCACCCGGGAGGGAAACTCTGGAAACACCATATATTTT. Residues: CASTREGNSGNTIYF.

V usage is TRBV28 and J usage is TRBJ2-7; 7 bases align to TRBD2. The trim removed 2 bases at V and 4 bases at J, leaving 5 bases unmatched. Germline V gene data show CDR1 as MDHEN and CDR2 as SYDVKM. The CDR3 totals 14 residues. The chain's CDR3 is CASSLTGRVYEQYF. The CDR3, as DNA: TGTGCCAGCAGTTTAACGGGGAGGGTATACGAGCAGTACTTC.

The chain has TRBV7-2 and TRBJ2-1, with TRBD2 identical over 10 bases. Germline-derived CDR1 and CDR2 are SGHTA and FQGNSA. The CDR3 loop spans 15 amino acids. V lost 6 bases, J lost 7 bases, and 9 bases stayed unmatched. The chain's CDR3 is CASSKREGLVNEQFF. The CDR3 region has the DNA TGTGCCAGCAGTAAGCGGGAGGGCCTTGTGAATGAGCAGTTCTTC.

This clone was detected only once. This chain joins TRBV4-3 and TRBJ2-7, with unresolved D. Trimming pared 1 base from V and 3 bases from J, leaving 4 bases between. Germline CDR1 and CDR2: LGHNA and YSLEER. CDR3 length equals 12 residues. CDR3 region: CASSQGGYEQYF. In DNA form, the CDR3 reads TGCGCCAGCAGCCAAGGGGGCTACGAGCAGTACTTC.

The chain combines TRBV10-2 with TRBJ2-1; 8 bases are a match to TRBD2. The CDR3 covers 14 residues. The J segment lost 4 bases and the V segment lost 11 bases, leaving 10 bases of the junction unmatched. CDR1 and CDR2 from the germline V gene are WSHSY and SAAADI. The CDR3 is CAARGGAGYNEQFF. Here the CDR3 DNA reads TGCGCCGCCCGGGGGGGAGCGGGTTACAATGAGCAGTTCTTC.

This clone was detected only once. J is TRBJ2-2 and V is TRBV5-1; 8 nucleotides match TRBD1. CDR3 length equals 15 residues. Germline-derived CDR1 and CDR2 are SGHRS and YFSETQ. V was clipped by 6 bases and J by 5 bases; unmatched bases: 9. CDR3 sequence reads: CASTSGQGGTGELFF. The CDR3 DNA reads TGCGCCAGCACCAGTGGACAGGGCGGGACCGGGGAGCTGTTTTTT.

This sequence joins TRBV11-3 and TRBJ2-1; a weak D match, TRBD2 (7 bases). This CDR3 spans 16 amino acids. Trimming left V 5 bases short and J 0 bases short, with 14 bases between. In germline, CDR1 is SGHNT, CDR2 YENEEA. The CDR3 here is CASSPGGLSSYNEQFF. The CDR3 DNA is TGTGCCAGCAGCCCCGGGGGGCTGAGCTCCTACAATGAGCAGTTCTTC.

This chain links TRBV28 with TRBJ2-3, with 7 positions matching TRBD2. The CDR3 extends over 15 amino acids. V lost 7 bases to trimming and J lost 6 bases; unmatched junction nucleotides: 13. Germline assignment: CDR1 MDHEN and CDR2 SYDVKM. The CDR3 loop is CASTFGGGGGDTQYF. CDR3 sequence (DNA): TGTGCCAGCACCTTCGGCGGGGGAGGTGGCGATACGCAGTATTTT.

This chain joins TRBV15 and TRBJ2-7; TRBD1 might be the D (6 bases). Germline V gives CDR1 LNHNV, CDR2 YYDKDF (reference sequence). Between the trimmed V and J ends, which lost 3 bases and 0 bases, there was a span of 9 bases. The CDR3 totals 14 residues. Here the CDR3 reads CATSSRTDSYEQYF. Here the CDR3 DNA reads TGTGCCACCAGCAGCAGGACAGACTCCTACGAGCAGTACTTC.

V gene TRBV18 combines with J gene TRBJ2-2; 10 bases are shared with TRBD2. This CDR3 has 18 amino acids. Germline trimming cut 3 bases from V and 3 bases from J; bases unmatched to any gene: 10. Germline V gene sequence: CDR1 KGHSH, CDR2 LQKENI. CDR3 nucleotide sequence: TGTGCCAGCTCACCTACCTCTCTAGCGGGAGCCGACACCGGGGAGCTGTTTTTT. Translating gives CASSPTSLAGADTGELFF.

This clone showed up just a few times. The rearrangement links TRBV19 to TRBJ1-2; D is unresolved. V lost 7 bases and J 4 bases, leaving 10 bases between the germline ends. Germline CDR1 LNHDA, CDR2 SQIVND (reference sequence). This CDR3 spans 12 amino acids. CDR3 bases: TGTGCCAGTACTAAGGGCGCCTATGGCTACACCTTC. Protein sequence: CASTKGAYGYTF. The whole variable domain, remainder taken from reference TRBV19 and TRBJ1-2, is DGGITQSPKYLFRKEGQNVTLSCEQNLNHDAMYWYRQDPGQGLRLIYYSQIVNDFQKGDIAEGYSVSREKKESFPLTVTSAQKNPTAFYLCASTKGAYGYTFGSGTRLTVV.

The chain recombines TRBV2 with TRBJ1-3, with D possibly being TRBD1 (5 bases). CDR3 length: 15 residues. Trimming shortened V by 1 base and J by 4 bases, and 11 bases separated the two germline ends. Germline CDR1 and CDR2: SNHLY and FYNNEI. The CDR3 DNA follows: TGTGCCAGCAGTGAAGGGGCAGGGTCCGGAAACACCATATATTTT. Translation gives CASSEGAGSGNTIYF.

This sequence joins TRBV29-1 and TRBJ2-5; D gene unclear. With 2 bases removed from V and 0 bases from J, the gap between germline ends came to 10 bases. The CDR3 is made up of 14 amino acids. CDR1 and CDR2 (germline): SQVTM, ANQGSEA. CDR3 coding DNA: TGCAGCGTTGAACTCGGGCGGTACCAAGAGACCCAGTACTTC. Translation gives CSVELGRYQETQYF.

This chain links TRBV4-1 with TRBJ2-2, with D perhaps being TRBD1 or TRBD2 (5 bases each). The CDR3 is made up of 17 amino acids. Trimming stripped 1 base from V and 4 bases from J, with 16 bases between. Germline assignment: CDR1 MGHRA and CDR2 YSYEKL. The CDR3 region is CASSQVTGGVFTGELFF. For the CDR3, the DNA is TGCGCCAGCAGCCAAGTGACTGGGGGAGTCTTCACCGGGGAGCTGTTTTTT.

The chain carries TRBV15 and TRBJ1-5; no definite D call. The CDR3 totals 14 residues. The ends were cut back, 0 bases at V and 3 bases at J, with 6 bases in the middle. Germline V gene sequence: CDR1 LNHNV, CDR2 YYDKDF (reference sequence). The CDR3 nucleotides are TGTGCCACCAGCAGAGAGGGATTCAATCAGCCCCAGCATTTT. Protein product: CATSREGFNQPQHF.

This chain links TRBV21-1 with TRBJ2-1; TRBD2 is the table's D call and was not checked against the DNA. TRBV21-1 counts as a pseudogene. The CDR3 is made up of 15 amino acids. This CDR3 reads CASSRLRLTNNEQFF. As DNA, the CDR3 is TGTGCCAGCAGCCGTCTTCGACTAACCAACAATGAGCAGTTCTTC.

The rearrangement links TRBV18 to TRBJ2-5; maybe TRBD2 (5 bases). Trimming took off 4 bases at V and 1 base at J, with 7 bases between the two ends. Germline V gene sequence: CDR1 KGHSH, CDR2 LQKENI. The CDR3 extends over 13 amino acids. In DNA, the CDR3 is TGTGCCAGCTCACTTAGCGTCCAAGAGACCCAGTACTTC. Translating it yields CASSLSVQETQYF. Using reference TRBV18 and TRBJ2-5 for the parts outside the CDR3, the full variable domain is NAGVMQNPRHLVRRRGQEARLRCSPMKGHSHVYWYRQLPEEGLKFMVYLQKENIIDESGMPKERFSAEFPKEGPSILRIQQVVRGDSAAYFCASSLSVQETQYFGPGTRLLVL.

This clone has just a few counts. This specimen includes other DNA sequences encoding the same CDR3. This sequence joins TRBV30 and TRBJ1-1; D is ambiguous. The V gene lost 0 bases and the J gene lost 5 bases, with 10 bases spanning the gap. The CDR3 covers 13 residues. The germline CDR1 and CDR2 sequences are GTSNPN and SVGIG (reference sequence). For the CDR3, the DNA is TGTGCCTGGAGTGTGGGAGTGGGAACTGAAGCTTTCTTT. This sequence encodes CAWSVGVGTEAFF.

The rearrangement uses TRBV11-2 and TRBJ2-5; unclear D gene. The J call may be in error: the DNA end matches TRBJ2-7 better. There are 14 residues in the CDR3. The germline V gene has CDR1 SGHAT and CDR2 FQNNGV. The CDR3 nucleotides are TGTGCCAGCAGCCCGGACCCGAGCTCCTACGAGCAGTACTTC. It codes for CASSPDPSSYEQYF.

This clone has a single count. The gene calls are TRBV5-1 and TRBJ1-1; D is possibly TRBD1 (5 bases). With 0 bases removed from V and 6 bases from J, the gap between germline ends came to 18 bases. The CDR3 has 16 amino acids. Germline loops: CDR1 SGHRS, CDR2 YFSETQ. The DNA of the CDR3 is TGCGCCAGCAGCTTGGGGCTTGGGACCGACGGCGCTGAAGCTTTCTTT. It is translated as CASSLGLGTDGAEAFF. The variable domain in full, completed from reference TRBV5-1 and TRBJ1-1, reads KAGVTQTPRYLIKTRGQQVTLSCSPISGHRSVSWYQQTPGQGLQFLFEYFSETQRNKGNFPGRFSGRQFSNSRSEMNVSTLELGDSALYLCASSLGLGTDGAEAFFGQGTRLTVV.

For this clone: Germline and junction disagree at one end, which may indicate a read error. The sample carries other DNA sequences with the same CDR3. The chain carries TRBV27 and TRBJ2-7, with TRBD1 matching 7 bases. The CDR3 extends over 15 amino acids. Looked up from germline, CDR1 is MNHEY and CDR2 is SMNVEV (reference sequence). Here the CDR3 reads CASSLYRDSSYEQYF. The CDR3 DNA reads as TGTGCCAGCAGTTTATACCGGGACAGCTCCTACGAGCAATACTTC.

This sequence joins TRBV10-3 and TRBJ2-5; 7 bases agree with TRBD1. The germline V gene encodes CDR1 ENHRY and CDR2 SYGVKD. V lost 0 bases, J lost 2 bases, and 3 bases stayed unmatched. The CDR3 is 15 residues long. CDR3 bases: TGTGCCATCAGTGAGTCGGGGACAGCTCAAGAGACCCAGTACTTC. Residues: CAISESGTAQETQYF.